The 9 T cell receptor beta chains below come from one sample, sequenced in a study of T cell responses to AZD1222 COVID-19 vaccine. Libraries were prepared by immunoSEQ multiplex PCR; TCRdb keeps only in-frame clonotypes and omits some of them. The sample consists of some 250,000 clones, about 94% of them appearing once. The specimen was peripheral blood, collected 28 days after the second AZD1222 dose. These receptors were taken from an adult who received the AZD1222 COVID-19 vaccine.

DNA of the CDR3: TGTGCCAGCAGATCGTTAGAATCGAGCTCCTACGAGCAGTACTTC. The encoded protein is CASRSLESSSYEQYF. This chain links TRBV7-9 with TRBJ2-7; no definite D call. Germline lookup yields CDR1 SEHNR and CDR2 FQNEAQ (reference sequence). V was pared by 6 bases and J by 0 bases, with 15 bases between. This CDR3 has 15 amino acids.

The chain links TRBV29-1 to TRBJ2-3; D not certain. Germline V gene data show CDR1 as SQVTM and CDR2 as ANQGSEA. Trimming stripped 7 bases from V and 0 bases from J, with 14 bases between. The CDR3 covers 14 residues. The CDR3 DNA reads TGCAGCGGGAGAACAGCAACTAGCACAGATACGCAGTATTTT. It yields the protein CSGRTATSTDTQYF.

V usage is TRBV18 and J usage is TRBJ1-6, with 12 bases lining up with TRBD1. The ends lost 3 bases at V and 10 bases at J; junction bases unmatched: 4. Germline CDR1 and CDR2: KGHSH and LQKENI. The CDR3 has 15 residues. CDR3 sequence reads: CASSPGQGARSPLHF. In DNA form, the CDR3 reads TGTGCCAGCTCACCGGGACAGGGGGCGAGGTCACCCCTCCACTTT.

The chain uses TRBV4-2 and TRBJ2-2; 9 bases are a match to TRBD2. The CDR3 loop spans 16 amino acids. From germline, CDR1 is LGHNA and CDR2 YNFKEQ. V lost 4 bases, J lost 7 bases, and 10 bases stayed unmatched. This chain's CDR3 is CASSRQSSGNGGELFF. In DNA form, the CDR3 reads TGTGCCAGCAGCCGGCAGTCTAGCGGGAATGGCGGGGAGCTGTTTTTT.

This rearrangement joins TRBV27 to TRBJ1-3, with TRBD1 as a possible D gene (5 bases). Germline CDR1 MNHEY, CDR2 SMNVEV (reference sequence). The V end was cut by 4 bases, the J end by 0 bases, with 10 bases between. The CDR3 is 15 residues long. CDR3: CASSSKGFSGNTIYF. The CDR3 nucleotides read TGTGCCAGCAGTTCTAAGGGGTTCTCTGGAAACACCATATATTTT.

Points on this clone: One junction end disagrees with the germline gene, perhaps due to a read error. The chain employs TRBV11-2 and TRBJ1-2, with D unresolved. This CDR3 is built from 14 residues. Germline V CDR1 and CDR2: SGHAT, FQNNGV. CDR3 in DNA: TGTGCCAGCACCTTAGGTGCTGGGGACTATGGCTACACCTTC. This sequence encodes CASTLGAGDYGYTF.

V is TRBV28 and J is TRBJ1-1; 8 bases are shared with TRBD1. Trimming took 5 bases from V and 3 from J; bases not matched to a gene: 2. Per germline, CDR1 MDHEN and CDR2 SYDVKM. The length of the CDR3 is 13 residues. The CDR3 loop is CASSGTGYTEAFF. The CDR3 bases are TGTGCCAGCAGTGGGACAGGCTACACTGAAGCTTTCTTT.

This clone was recorded once. DNA of the CDR3: TGTGCCAGCAAAGGGAGCACTGAAGCTTTCTTT. It codes for CASKGSTEAFF. The chain carries TRBV25-1 and TRBJ1-1, with D unclear. Germline values: CDR1 MGHDK, CDR2 SYGVNS. The length of the CDR3 is 11 residues. Trimming took off 7 bases at V and 4 bases at J, with 7 bases between the two ends.

This clone was found once. V is TRBV7-3 and J is TRBJ1-1; perhaps TRBD1 as D (5 bases). The V and J ends lost 3 bases and 10 bases respectively, with 18 bases between them. From germline, CDR1 is SGHTA and CDR2 FQGTGA. The CDR3 totals 14 residues. This chain's CDR3 is CASSLQGDPLSAFF. CDR3 DNA: TGTGCCAGCAGCTTGCAGGGTGATCCACTTTCAGCTTTCTTT. Full variable domain (outside the CDR3, taken from reference TRBV7-3 and TRBJ1-1): GAGVSQTPSNKVTEKGKYVELRCDPISGHTALYWYRQSLGQGPEFLIYFQGTGAADDSGLPNDRFFAVRPEGSVSTLKIQRTERGDSAVYLCASSLQGDPLSAFFGQGTRLTVV.